This T cell receptor (beta chain) derives from a study of T cell responses to AZD1222 COVID-19 vaccine. This clone showed up just once. Its target is unknown. The data were produced by immunoSEQ multiplex PCR, yet TCRdb's version contains in-frame clones alone and is incomplete. The data hold approximately 180,000 clones, with approximately 94% observed a single time. General study results and limits: Baseline seropositivity occurred in only a handful of AZD1222 recipients. No day 14 peak samples; only post-peak repertoires were characterized. Variant regions that are unmutated are reportedly the target of nearly half of spike-specific TCRs. Among the donors, most were white British and more were female, and clonal diversity was possibly underestimated.

Germline lookup yields CDR1 DFQATT and CDR2 SNEGSKA (reference sequence). The CDR3 has 16 amino acids. Losses at the gene ends were 3 bases for V and 5 bases for J; bases not matched to a gene: 13. The sequences come from peripheral blood, collected 28 days after the second dose of the MenACWY control vaccine. This chain uses TRBV20-1 with TRBJ2-1; TRBD2 aligns across 7 bases. The TCR was taken from an adult who received the MenACWY meningococcal vaccine as a control. CDR3 bases: TGCAGTGCTAGTGGACCCCCGACTAGCTCACACAATGAGCAGTTCTTC. Its protein is CSASGPPTSSHNEQFF.